Each of the 27 T cell receptor beta chains below was sequenced from the same sample in a study of blood T cell repertoires in COVID-19. Assay used: immunoSEQ multiplex PCR; TCRdb lists only in-frame clones, some missing. The sample lists 85,000 to 100,000 clones, over 75% seen once, with 1.5% to 2% in the top ten. Sequencing was performed on peripheral blood. The receptors derive from a man between 60 and 75 years old with acute or convalescent COVID-19.

The chain joins TRBV7-9 to TRBJ1-1; TRBD1 is a possible D gene (5 bases). V lost 8 bases, J lost 5 bases, and 15 bases lay in between. This CDR3 has 13 amino acids. Germline V gene lookup returns CDR1 SEHNR and CDR2 FQNEAQ (reference sequence). CDR3 nucleotide sequence: TGTGCCAGCGTGATTCAGGGAGGGACTGAAGCTTTCTTT. Translation: CASVIQGGTEAFF.

The DNA for the CDR3 is TGTGCCAGCAGCAGCATTAAGAACACCGGGGAGCTGTTTTTT. Its protein product is CASSSIKNTGELFF. The V gene is TRBV3-1 (or the pseudogene TRBV3-2), the J gene TRBJ2-2; D remains ambiguous. CDR3 length: 14 amino acids. V lost 5 bases, J lost 1 base, and 8 bases lay in between. The V gene's germline CDR1 is LGHDT and CDR2 YNNKEL (reference sequence).

V and J are TRBV9 and TRBJ2-5, with TRBD2 matching over 10 bases. This CDR3 is 15 amino acids long. CDR1 is SGDLS, CDR2 YYNGEE, per germline. The junction had 6 bases not matched to a gene; V was cut back by 4 bases and J by 3 bases. The CDR3 region is CASSYQRGGEETQYF. The CDR3 nucleotides read TGTGCCAGCAGCTACCAGCGGGGGGGAGAAGAGACCCAGTACTTC.

CDR3 nucleotide sequence: TGTGCCAGCAGTCGGGACAGGGGGCTCGGGGCTAATGAAAAACTGTTTTTT. This sequence encodes CASSRDRGLGANEKLFF. The chain is built from TRBV6-6 and TRBJ1-4, with TRBD1 matching 12 bases. Per the germline V gene, CDR1 is MNHNY and CDR2 is SVGAGI (reference sequence). This CDR3 is 17 amino acids long. V shed 5 bases, J shed 3 bases, and the junction held 7 bases outside the gene matches.

In the case of this clone: The DNA is left out, because the CDR3 cannot be placed on it with certainty; the CDR3 is given as TCRdb lists it. CDR3 amino acids: CASSSSTGRAEAFF. The rearrangement links TRBV6-5 to TRBJ1-1; the table's TRBD1 call for D was not verified on the DNA. Germline assignment: CDR1 MNHEY and CDR2 SVGAGI. The CDR3 totals 14 residues, both ends included.

This chain links TRBV24-1 with TRBJ1-1; D may be TRBD1 (6 bases). CDR1 is KGHDR, CDR2 SFDVKD, per germline. There are 13 residues in the CDR3. Trimming took off 7 bases at V and 5 bases at J, with 13 bases between the two ends. The CDR3 spells CATRSRGGTEAFF. CDR3 DNA: TGTGCCACCAGATCCAGGGGAGGGACTGAAGCTTTCTTT.

The chain carries TRBV4-1 and TRBJ1-2; D gene ambiguous. Trimming pared 2 bases from V and 7 bases from J, leaving 17 bases between. Germline V CDR1 and CDR2: MGHRA, YSYEKL. There are 15 residues in the CDR3. CDR3 region: CASSQPFRRARGYTF. The CDR3 nucleotides are TGCGCCAGCAGCCAACCGTTCCGGAGGGCCCGTGGCTACACCTTC.

V usage is TRBV5-1 and J usage is TRBJ1-4; a possible D gene is TRBD1 (5 bases). CDR1 and CDR2 from the germline V gene are SGHRS and YFSETQ. CDR3 length equals 14 residues. Trimming removed 2 bases at V and 7 bases at J, with 12 bases between. CDR3 sequence: CASSLGHPGEKLFF. CDR3 DNA sequence: TGCGCCAGCAGCTTAGGACACCCGGGTGAAAAACTGTTTTTT.

The gene calls are TRBV3-1 (or the pseudogene TRBV3-2) and TRBJ2-1; D gene ambiguous. Germline CDR1 is LGHDT and CDR2 is YNNKEL (reference sequence). The CDR3 loop spans 11 amino acids. With 4 bases removed from V and 7 bases from J, the gap between germline ends came to 5 bases. The CDR3 sequence is CASSLMNEQFF. The DNA of the CDR3 is TGTGCCAGCAGCCTTATGAATGAGCAGTTCTTC.

The chain is built from TRBV12-5 and TRBJ1-1; 7 bases align to TRBD1. The V gene's germline CDR1 is LGHNT and CDR2 FRNRAP. The CDR3 spans 14 residues. Losses at the gene ends were 5 bases for V and 5 bases for J; bases not matched to a gene: 8. CDR3 in amino acids: CASGLGQVRTEAFF. CDR3 nucleotide sequence: TGTGCTAGTGGTCTTGGACAGGTCCGTACTGAAGCTTTCTTT.

With respect to this clone: The junction differs from germline at one of its ends, possibly a read error. The chain recombines TRBV6-5 with TRBJ2-3; perhaps TRBD1 as D (6 bases). Germline V gene sequence: CDR1 MNHEY, CDR2 SVGAGI. This CDR3 contains 14 residues. CDR3 DNA sequence: TGTGCCAGCAGTGACTCGTCGACAGGCCATACGCAGTATTTT. Encoded protein: CASSDSSTGHTQYF.

The chain links TRBV27 to TRBJ1-6; D unclear. The ends were cut back, 8 bases at V and 6 bases at J, with 11 bases in the middle. CDR1 MNHEY and CDR2 SMNVEV come from the germline V gene (reference sequence). The CDR3 covers 13 residues. This chain's CDR3 is CASAQIPNSPLHF. CDR3 sequence (DNA): TGTGCCAGCGCACAGATACCTAATTCACCCCTCCACTTT.

This sequence joins TRBV6-5 and TRBJ1-2, with unresolved D. The CDR3 totals 13 residues. V lost 4 bases and J 5 bases, leaving 11 bases between the germline ends. Per the germline V gene, CDR1 is MNHEY and CDR2 is SVGAGI. The CDR3 sequence: CASSSQAVYGYTF. The DNA for the CDR3 is TGTGCCAGCAGTTCGCAGGCTGTGTATGGCTACACCTTC.

The V gene is TRBV3-1 (or the pseudogene TRBV3-2), the J gene TRBJ1-1, with 7 bases fitting TRBD1. The CDR3 runs 14 residues. Looked up from germline, CDR1 is LGHDT and CDR2 is YNNKEL (reference sequence). Trimming at V came to 4 bases and at J to 3 bases, leaving 5 bases not matched to a gene. The CDR3 DNA is TGTGCCAGCAGCCTGACAGGGTTGGACACTGAAGCTTTCTTT. Translation: CASSLTGLDTEAFF.

The chain links TRBV5-1 to TRBJ1-1, with TRBD1 matching over 8 bases. V was clipped by 0 bases and J by 6 bases; unmatched bases: 7. Germline lookup yields CDR1 SGHRS and CDR2 YFSETQ. The CDR3 sequence is 15 residues long. DNA for the CDR3: TGCGCCAGCAGCTTGGAAGGGGACAGGTTGGCTGAAGCTTTCTTT. Translating gives CASSLEGDRLAEAFF.

The chain is built from TRBV13 and TRBJ1-2, with D uncertain. This CDR3 region has 14 residues. Trimming stripped 0 bases from V and 8 bases from J, with 13 bases between. Germline V gene data show CDR1 as PRHDT and CDR2 as FYEKMQ (reference sequence). The CDR3 DNA follows: TGTGCCAGCAGCTTAGGCCGGAGGATTGGCGGCTACACCTTC. Its protein product is CASSLGRRIGGYTF.

The rearrangement links TRBV5-6 to TRBJ1-6; possibly TRBD1 for D (6 bases). The CDR3 sequence is 16 residues long. Germline V gene data show CDR1 as SGHDT and CDR2 as YYEEEE. Trimming left V 5 bases short and J 5 bases short, with 17 bases between. CDR3 bases: TGTGCCAGCAGAAGGTCATTTGACAGGCATAATTCACCCCTCCACTTT. Translation: CASRRSFDRHNSPLHF.

The chain combines TRBV6-5 with TRBJ1-4; D is perhaps TRBD1 (5 bases). Trimming removed 2 bases at V and 1 base at J, with 11 bases between. CDR1 MNHEY and CDR2 SVGAGI come from the germline V gene. The CDR3 loop spans 16 amino acids. The CDR3 is CASSYGAIETNEKLFF. CDR3 sequence (DNA): TGTGCCAGCAGTTACGGGGCGATTGAAACTAATGAAAAACTGTTTTTT.

V gene TRBV27 combines with J gene TRBJ2-3; 12 nucleotides agree with TRBD2. CDR3 length: 16 residues. Per the germline V gene, CDR1 is MNHEY and CDR2 is SMNVEV (reference sequence). V was clipped by 2 bases and J by 2 bases; unmatched bases: 2. CDR3 sequence: CASSLLAGGSTDTQYF. For the CDR3, the DNA is TGTGCCAGCAGTTTACTAGCGGGGGGGTCCACAGATACGCAGTATTTT.

V usage is TRBV2 and J usage is TRBJ1-1, with D uncertain. Germline CDR1 and CDR2: SNHLY and FYNNEI. CDR3 length: 11 amino acids. V was pared by 5 bases and J by 3 bases, with 4 bases between. The CDR3 here is CASSLYTEAFF. The CDR3 DNA reads TGTGCCAGCAGTCTGTACACTGAAGCTTTCTTT.

The chain recombines TRBV10-3 with TRBJ2-2; TRBD1 matches 7 bases. Germline CDR1 is ENHRY and CDR2 is SYGVKD. The V gene end was trimmed by 2 bases and the J gene end by 5 bases; junction bases not matched to a gene: 5. The CDR3 is 15 amino acids. This CDR3 reads CAISETQGFTGELFF. Here the CDR3 DNA reads TGTGCCATCAGTGAGACACAGGGGTTTACCGGGGAGCTGTTTTTT.

The chain employs TRBV6-1 and TRBJ1-1, with 7 bases lining up with TRBD1. This CDR3 is built from 16 residues. Unmatched junction bases numbered 13, after V lost 3 bases and J lost 6 bases. Germline assignment: CDR1 MNHNS and CDR2 SASEGT. CDR3 residues: CASSDRDRLRGAEAFF. The CDR3 coding sequence is TGTGCCAGCAGTGACCGGGACAGACTTCGTGGTGCTGAAGCTTTCTTT.

The chain links TRBV10-3 to TRBJ2-7; tentatively, D is TRBD1 (6 bases). Germline V gives CDR1 ENHRY, CDR2 SYGVKD. The CDR3 covers 15 residues. V was trimmed by 6 bases and J by 1 base, leaving 16 bases between them. The CDR3 region has the DNA TGTGCCATCAGGGGGACCGGGACACAATCCTACGAGCAGTACTTC. This translates into CAIRGTGTQSYEQYF.

The chain is built from TRBV18 and TRBJ1-1; no clear D. This CDR3 has 13 amino acids. V dropped 2 bases and J dropped 0 bases, with 4 bases sitting between them. Germline values: CDR1 KGHSH, CDR2 LQKENI. The CDR3 protein is CASSPTMNTEAFF. In DNA, the CDR3 is TGTGCCAGCTCACCAACAATGAACACTGAAGCTTTCTTT.

V is TRBV5-4 and J is TRBJ1-2; TRBD1 matches at 7 bases. The CDR3 runs to 13 residues. Germline V gene data show CDR1 as SGHNT and CDR2 as YYREEE (reference sequence). The junction had 1 base not matched to a gene; V was cut back by 4 bases and J by 1 base. The CDR3 nucleotides are TGTGCCAGCAGCGGGGACAGTAACTATGGCTACACCTTC. Translation gives CASSGDSNYGYTF.

The rearrangement links TRBV29-1 to TRBJ1-1, with unresolved D. The ends were cut back, 3 bases at V and 3 bases at J, with 8 bases in the middle. This CDR3 comprises 12 residues. The germline gives CDR1 SQVTM, CDR2 ANQGSEA. In nucleotides, the CDR3 is TGCAGCGTTGACTGGGGAGACACTGAAGCTTTCTTT. It encodes CSVDWGDTEAFF.

The chain joins TRBV12-3 or TRBV12-4 to TRBJ1-1; tentative D call: TRBD1 (6 bases). The CDR3 has 12 amino acids. The V end was cut by 7 bases, the J end by 6 bases, with 12 bases between. The CDR3 coding sequence is TGTGCCAGCACCAGGGGTGAACCTGAAGCTTTCTTT. Residues: CASTRGEPEAFF.